Shown below are 6 T cell receptor beta chains from a single sample sequenced in a study of CD8+ T cells in alopecia areata. TCR sequencing used cDNA made by reverse transcription of extracted RNA. Clones were read by immunoSEQ multiplex PCR, and TCRdb kept only the in-frame ones, dropping some. The data hold some 170,000 clones, with 50% to 75% observed a single time. The treatment: oral pan-JAK inhibitor, 5-10 mg twice daily. The input for sequencing was CD4+ T cells sorted from blood, taken around week 55, from a patient treated with tofacitinib. These receptors all come from a human donor with alopecia areata.

The rearrangement uses TRBV5-1 and TRBJ2-1, with 11 positions matching TRBD1. V lost 4 bases to trimming and J lost 0 bases; unmatched junction nucleotides: 12. The CDR3 totals 19 residues. CDR1 is SGHRS, CDR2 YFSETQ, per germline. The CDR3 reads CASSLGTGGSQSSYNEQFF. The CDR3 DNA reads as TGCGCCAGCAGCCTAGGGACAGGGGGTTCCCAGAGCTCCTACAATGAGCAGTTCTTC.

V gene TRBV6-5 combines with J gene TRBJ2-1, with TRBD1 matching 7 bases. J gave up 8 bases and V 0 bases, and 4 bases lay outside the gene matches. Per germline, CDR1 MNHEY and CDR2 SVGAGI. The CDR3 has 14 residues. CDR3 amino acids: CASSYSLQGDEQFF. For the CDR3, the DNA is TGTGCCAGCAGTTACTCCCTCCAGGGGGATGAGCAGTTCTTC.

The rearrangement links TRBV4-2 to TRBJ2-3; a weak D match, TRBD2 (5 bases). This CDR3 comprises 13 residues. Germline lookup yields CDR1 LGHNA and CDR2 YNFKEQ. V lost 0 bases and J lost 7, with 8 bases in between. CDR3 residues: CASSQDLAYTQYF. In DNA, the CDR3 is TGTGCCAGCAGCCAAGATCTAGCCTATACGCAGTATTTT.

The chain joins TRBV4-1 to TRBJ2-5; D might be TRBD1 or TRBD2, each matching 5 bases. CDR3 length: 16 residues. Looked up from germline, CDR1 is MGHRA and CDR2 is YSYEKL. V lost 0 bases, J lost 9 bases, and 20 bases lay in between. The CDR3 DNA sequence: TGCGCCAGCAGCCAAGATGGTTCCGGGGTGGGGGTAGCCCAGTACTTC. Encoded protein: CASSQDGSGVGVAQYF.

This chain connects TRBV25-1 to TRBJ1-1; 8 nucleotides match TRBD1. The CDR3 has 14 amino acids. The ends lost 5 bases at V and 6 bases at J; junction bases unmatched: 8. Germline-derived CDR1 and CDR2 are MGHDK and SYGVNS. DNA for the CDR3: TGTGCCAGCAGTTCGACAGGGGCTACGGCTGAAGCTTTCTTT. Residues: CASSSTGATAEAFF.

The sample holds a few counts of this clone. CDR3 sequence reads: CASSPTGGGRQDEQFF. The CDR3 DNA is TGTGCCAGCAGCCCGACTGGCGGGGGACGCCAGGATGAGCAGTTCTTC. V is TRBV7-3 and J is TRBJ2-1, with TRBD2 matching over 7 bases. V gave up 5 bases and J gave up 8 bases; unmatched junction bases: 15. CDR1 SGHTA and CDR2 FQGTGA come from the germline V gene. The CDR3 totals 16 residues.